This T cell receptor (beta chain) was recovered during a study of response to subunit inactivated influenza vaccine. Study results and limitations: The authors suggested that every seasonal influenza vaccination recruits few new T cells.

Details on this clonotype: Its matching antigen is unknown.

TCRdb passed the RT-PCR reads through MiXCR, listing each CDR3 protein once. The data hold about 520,000 distinct CDR3 sequences, with about 10% observed a single time. Germline V gene lookup returns CDR1 DFQATT and CDR2 SNEGSKA (reference sequence). There are 14 residues in the CDR3. V dropped 3 bases and J dropped 1 base, with 10 bases sitting between them. The sample here was PBMCs from blood, taken roughly 6 weeks after vaccination. This sequence was found in a man in his fifties or sixties who received an inactivated influenza vaccine. The chain is built from TRBV20-1 and TRBJ2-1, with D unclear. The CDR3 DNA is TGCAGTGCTAGGGCTTTTCGGTCCTACAATGAGCAGTTCTTC. This sequence encodes CSARAFRSYNEQFF.